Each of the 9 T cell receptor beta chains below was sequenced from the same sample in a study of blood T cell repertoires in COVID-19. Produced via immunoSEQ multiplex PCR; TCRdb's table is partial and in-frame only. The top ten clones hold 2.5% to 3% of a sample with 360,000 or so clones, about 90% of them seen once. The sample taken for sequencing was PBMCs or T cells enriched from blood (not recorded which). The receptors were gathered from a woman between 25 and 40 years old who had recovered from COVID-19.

The CDR3 DNA reads TGCAGTGCCGAAATAGCAAGGGGCTACACCTTC. The encoded protein is CSAEIARGYTF. The chain carries TRBV20-1 and TRBJ1-2; no clear D gene. The length of the CDR3 is 11 residues. CDR1 and CDR2 from the germline V gene are DFQATT and SNEGSKA (reference sequence). V lost 6 bases and J 8 bases, leaving 13 bases between the germline ends.

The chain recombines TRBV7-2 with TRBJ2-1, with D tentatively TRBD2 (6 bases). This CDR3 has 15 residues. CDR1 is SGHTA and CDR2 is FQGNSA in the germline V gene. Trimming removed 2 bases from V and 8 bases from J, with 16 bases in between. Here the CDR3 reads CASSLSGEIVYEQFF. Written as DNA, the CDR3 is TGTGCCAGCAGCTTATCGGGGGAGATAGTATATGAGCAGTTCTTC.

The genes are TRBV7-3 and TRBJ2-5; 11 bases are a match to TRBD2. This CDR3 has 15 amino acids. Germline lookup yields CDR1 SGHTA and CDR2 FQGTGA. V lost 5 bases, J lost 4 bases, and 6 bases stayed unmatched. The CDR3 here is CASSPGTSGLETQYF. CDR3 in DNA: TGTGCCAGCAGCCCCGGGACTAGCGGACTAGAGACCCAGTACTTC.

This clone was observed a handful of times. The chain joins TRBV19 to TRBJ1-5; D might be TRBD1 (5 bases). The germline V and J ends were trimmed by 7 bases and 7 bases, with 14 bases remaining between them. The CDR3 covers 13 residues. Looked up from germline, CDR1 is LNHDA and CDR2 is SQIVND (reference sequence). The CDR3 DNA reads TGTGCCAGTACCCCTCAGGGCATGCAGCCCCAGCATTTT. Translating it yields CASTPQGMQPQHF.

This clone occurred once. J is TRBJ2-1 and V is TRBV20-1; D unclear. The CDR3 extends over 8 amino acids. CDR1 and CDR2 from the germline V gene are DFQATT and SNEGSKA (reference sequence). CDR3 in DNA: TGCAAGCGAAATGAGCAGTTCTTC. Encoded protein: CKRNEQFF.

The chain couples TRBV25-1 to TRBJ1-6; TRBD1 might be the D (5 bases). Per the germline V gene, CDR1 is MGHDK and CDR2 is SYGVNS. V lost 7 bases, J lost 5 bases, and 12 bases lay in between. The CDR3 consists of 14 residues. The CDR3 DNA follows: TGTGCCAGCAAGAACGGGGGAGATAATTCACCCCTCCACTTT. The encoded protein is CASKNGGDNSPLHF.

The CDR3 is CASSEGGGNYGYTF. CDR3 DNA sequence: TGTGCCAGCAGCGAAGGAGGGGGAAACTATGGCTACACCTTC. The V gene is TRBV3-1 (or the pseudogene TRBV3-2), the J gene TRBJ1-2; tentative D call: TRBD1 (6 bases). Deletions cut 5 bases from V and 2 bases from J, with 12 bases between. CDR1 is LGHDT and CDR2 is YNNKEL in the germline V gene (reference sequence). There are 14 residues in the CDR3.

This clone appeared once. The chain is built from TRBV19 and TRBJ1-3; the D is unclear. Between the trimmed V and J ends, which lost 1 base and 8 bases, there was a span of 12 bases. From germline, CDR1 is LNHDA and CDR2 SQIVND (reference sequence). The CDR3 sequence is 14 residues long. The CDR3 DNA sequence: TGTGCCAGTAGTATAGTCGGAATTCGGGACACCATATATTTT. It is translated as CASSIVGIRDTIYF.

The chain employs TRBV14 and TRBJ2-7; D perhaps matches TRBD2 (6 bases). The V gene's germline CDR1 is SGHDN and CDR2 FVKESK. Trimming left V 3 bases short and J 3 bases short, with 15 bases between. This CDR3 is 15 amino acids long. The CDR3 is CASSQRGVFHYEQYF. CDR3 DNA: TGTGCCAGCAGCCAGCGGGGAGTTTTCCACTACGAGCAGTACTTC.